This T cell receptor beta chain was captured by sequencing in a study of blood T cell repertoires in COVID-19. Study-wide context: Whether acute or convalescent, the COVID-19 samples came from the United States, Italy and Spain. PBMCs, B-cell-depleted T cells, or T cells provided the cDNA or gDNA that made up the material.

Germline-derived CDR1 and CDR2 are KGHSH and LQKENI. The CDR3 contains 17 residues. Trimming removed 3 bases from V and 3 bases from J; junction bases left unmatched: 7. Sequencing used immunoSEQ multiplex PCR; TCRdb keeps in-frame clones, though not all of them. The data show about 170,000 clones, with about 87% seen just once and 2% to 3% held by the top ten. What was sequenced was peripheral blood. The source of this sequence is a woman older than 75 with COVID-19, enrolled during active disease. This sequence joins TRBV18 and TRBJ1-4; 10 bases are a match to TRBD1. This CDR3 is CASSPSGTGAANEKLFF. The CDR3 DNA reads TGTGCCAGCTCACCCTCCGGGACAGGGGCTGCTAATGAAAAACTGTTTTTT.